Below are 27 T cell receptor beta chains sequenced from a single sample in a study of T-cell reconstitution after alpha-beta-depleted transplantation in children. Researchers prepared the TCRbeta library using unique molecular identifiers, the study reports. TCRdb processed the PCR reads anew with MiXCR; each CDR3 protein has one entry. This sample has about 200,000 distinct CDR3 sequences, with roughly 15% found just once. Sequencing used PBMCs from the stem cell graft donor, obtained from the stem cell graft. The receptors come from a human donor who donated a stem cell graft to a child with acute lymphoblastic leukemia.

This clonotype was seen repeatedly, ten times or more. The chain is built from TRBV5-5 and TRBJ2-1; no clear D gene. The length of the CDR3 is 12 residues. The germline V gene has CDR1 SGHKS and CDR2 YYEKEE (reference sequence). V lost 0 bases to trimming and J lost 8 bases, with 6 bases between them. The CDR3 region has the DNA TGTGCCAGCAGCTTGGGGTCGGATGAGCAGTTCTTC. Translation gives CASSLGSDEQFF.

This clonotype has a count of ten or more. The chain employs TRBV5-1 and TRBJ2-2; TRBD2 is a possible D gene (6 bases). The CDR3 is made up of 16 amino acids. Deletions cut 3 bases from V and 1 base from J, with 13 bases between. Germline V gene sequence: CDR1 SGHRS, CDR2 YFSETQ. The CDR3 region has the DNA TGCGCCAGCAGCTCCCAGGGTAGCGGGAACACCGGGGAGCTGTTTTTT. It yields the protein CASSSQGSGNTGELFF.

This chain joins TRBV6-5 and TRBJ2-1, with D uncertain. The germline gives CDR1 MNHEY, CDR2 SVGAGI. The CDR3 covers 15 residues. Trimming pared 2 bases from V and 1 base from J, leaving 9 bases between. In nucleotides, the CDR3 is TGTGCCAGCAGTTACGAGGCGACTTCCTACAATGAGCAGTTCTTC. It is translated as CASSYEATSYNEQFF.

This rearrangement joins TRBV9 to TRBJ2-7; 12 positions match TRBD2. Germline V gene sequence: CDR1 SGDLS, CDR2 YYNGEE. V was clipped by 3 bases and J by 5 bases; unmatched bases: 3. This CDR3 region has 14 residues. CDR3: CASSALAGGDEQYF. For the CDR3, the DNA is TGTGCCAGCAGCGCACTAGCGGGAGGTGACGAGCAGTACTTC.

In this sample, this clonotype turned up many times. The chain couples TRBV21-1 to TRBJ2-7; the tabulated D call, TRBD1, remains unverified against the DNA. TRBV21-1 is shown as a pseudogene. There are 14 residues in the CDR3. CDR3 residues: CASSKVSEGSEQYF. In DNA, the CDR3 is TGTGCCAGCAGCAAAGTGTCCGAGGGGAGCGAGCAGTACTTC.

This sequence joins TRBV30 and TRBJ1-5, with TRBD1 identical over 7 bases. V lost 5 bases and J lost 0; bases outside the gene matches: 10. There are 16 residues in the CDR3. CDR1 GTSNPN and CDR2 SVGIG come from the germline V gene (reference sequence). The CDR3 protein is CAWGRRDSFSNQPQHF. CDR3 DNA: TGTGCCTGGGGACGGCGGGACAGCTTTAGCAATCAGCCCCAGCATTTT.

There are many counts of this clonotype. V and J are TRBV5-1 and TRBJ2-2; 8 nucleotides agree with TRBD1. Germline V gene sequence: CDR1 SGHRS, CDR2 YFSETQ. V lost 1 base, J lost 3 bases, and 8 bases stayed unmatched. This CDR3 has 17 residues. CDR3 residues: CASSLRQGFDYTGELFF. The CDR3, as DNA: TGCGCCAGCAGCTTGCGACAGGGGTTCGATTACACCGGGGAGCTGTTTTTT.

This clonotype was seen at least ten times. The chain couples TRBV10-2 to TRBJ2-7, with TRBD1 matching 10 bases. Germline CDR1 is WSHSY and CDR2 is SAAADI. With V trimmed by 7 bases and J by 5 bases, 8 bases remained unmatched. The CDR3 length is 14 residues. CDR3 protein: CASTGTGEVDEQYF. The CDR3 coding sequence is TGCGCCAGCACCGGGACAGGGGAAGTGGACGAGCAGTACTTC.

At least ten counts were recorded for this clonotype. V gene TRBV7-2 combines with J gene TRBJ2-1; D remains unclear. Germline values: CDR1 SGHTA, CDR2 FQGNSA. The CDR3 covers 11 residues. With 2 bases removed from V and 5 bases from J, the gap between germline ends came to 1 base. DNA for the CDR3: TGTGCCAGCAGCTTAAACAATGAGCAGTTCTTC. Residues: CASSLNNEQFF.

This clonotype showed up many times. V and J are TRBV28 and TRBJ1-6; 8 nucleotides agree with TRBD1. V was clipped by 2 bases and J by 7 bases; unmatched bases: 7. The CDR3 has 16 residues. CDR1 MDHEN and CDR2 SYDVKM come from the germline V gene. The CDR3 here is CASSLGPGGRNSPLHF. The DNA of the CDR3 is TGTGCCAGCAGTTTAGGGCCAGGGGGCAGGAATTCACCCCTCCACTTT.

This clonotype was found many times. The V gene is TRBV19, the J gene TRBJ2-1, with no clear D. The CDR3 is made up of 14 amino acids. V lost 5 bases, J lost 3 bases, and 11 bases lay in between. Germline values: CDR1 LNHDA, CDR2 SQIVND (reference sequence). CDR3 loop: CASSPIPSYNEQFF. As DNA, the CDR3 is TGTGCCAGTAGTCCGATCCCCAGCTACAATGAGCAGTTCTTC.

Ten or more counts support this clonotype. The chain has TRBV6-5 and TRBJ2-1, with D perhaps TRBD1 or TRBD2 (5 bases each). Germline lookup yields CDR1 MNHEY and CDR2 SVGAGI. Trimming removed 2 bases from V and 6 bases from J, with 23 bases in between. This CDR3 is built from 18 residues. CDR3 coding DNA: TGTGCCAGCAGTTACGGAAGGACGCGTCGTTGGGGGATCAATGAGCAGTTCTTC. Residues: CASSYGRTRRWGINEQFF.

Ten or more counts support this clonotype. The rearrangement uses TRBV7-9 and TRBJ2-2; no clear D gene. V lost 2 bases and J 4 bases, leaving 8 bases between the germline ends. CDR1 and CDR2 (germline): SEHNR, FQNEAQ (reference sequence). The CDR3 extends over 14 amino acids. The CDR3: CASSLTDSTGELFF. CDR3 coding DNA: TGTGCCAGCAGCTTAACCGATTCCACCGGGGAGCTGTTTTTT.

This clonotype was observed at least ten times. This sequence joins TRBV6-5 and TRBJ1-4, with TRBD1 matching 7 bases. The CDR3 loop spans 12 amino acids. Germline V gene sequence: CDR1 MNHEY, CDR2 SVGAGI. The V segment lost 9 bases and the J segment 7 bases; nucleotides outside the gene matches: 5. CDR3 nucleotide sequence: TGTGCCAGTCGAAGGGGGCTTGAAAAACTGTTTTTT. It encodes CASRRGLEKLFF.

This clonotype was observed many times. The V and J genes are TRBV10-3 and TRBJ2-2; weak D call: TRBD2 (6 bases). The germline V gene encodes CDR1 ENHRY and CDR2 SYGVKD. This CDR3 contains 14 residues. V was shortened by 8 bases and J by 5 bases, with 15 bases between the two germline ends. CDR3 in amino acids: CAISGGEGTGELFF. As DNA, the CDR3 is TGTGCCATCTCCGGGGGAGAGGGAACCGGGGAGCTGTTTTTT.

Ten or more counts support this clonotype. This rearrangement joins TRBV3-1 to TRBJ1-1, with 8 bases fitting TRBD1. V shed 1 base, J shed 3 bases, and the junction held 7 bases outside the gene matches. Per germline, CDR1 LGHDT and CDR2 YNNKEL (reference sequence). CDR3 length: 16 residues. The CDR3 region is CASSQVPTGAYTEAFF. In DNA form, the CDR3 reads TGTGCCAGCAGCCAAGTCCCGACAGGGGCGTACACTGAAGCTTTCTTT. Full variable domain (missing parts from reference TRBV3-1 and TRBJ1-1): DTAVSQTPKYLVTQMGNDKSIKCEQNLGHDTMYWYKQDSKKFLKIMFSYNNKELIINETVPNRFSPKSPDKAHLNLHINSLELGDSAVYFCASSQVPTGAYTEAFFGQGTRLTVV.

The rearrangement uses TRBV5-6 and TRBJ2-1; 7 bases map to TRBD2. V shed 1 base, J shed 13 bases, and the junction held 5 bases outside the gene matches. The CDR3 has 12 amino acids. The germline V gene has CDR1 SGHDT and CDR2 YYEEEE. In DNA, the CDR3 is TGTGCCAGCAGCTTGCCTAGCGGCCCCCAGTTCTTC. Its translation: CASSLPSGPQFF.

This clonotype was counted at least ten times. The CDR3 DNA reads as TGTGCCAGCAGTTTGGCGAACACTGAAGCTTTCTTT. Residues: CASSLANTEAFF. This chain links TRBV12-3 or TRBV12-4 with TRBJ1-1; D is undetermined. V lost 3 bases and J lost 1, with 3 bases in between. The CDR3 contains 12 residues.

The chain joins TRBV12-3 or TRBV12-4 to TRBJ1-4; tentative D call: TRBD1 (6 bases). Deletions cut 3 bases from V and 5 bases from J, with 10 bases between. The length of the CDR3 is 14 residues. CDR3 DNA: TGTGCCAGCAGTTTCGGGGGGCGAAATGAAAAACTGTTTTTT. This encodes CASSFGGRNEKLFF.

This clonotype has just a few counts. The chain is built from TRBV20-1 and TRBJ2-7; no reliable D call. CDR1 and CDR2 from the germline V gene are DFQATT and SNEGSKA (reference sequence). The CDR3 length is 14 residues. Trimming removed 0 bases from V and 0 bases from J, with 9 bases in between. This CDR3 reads CSARDVENSYEQYF. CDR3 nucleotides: TGCAGTGCTAGAGATGTAGAAAACTCCTACGAGCAGTACTTC.

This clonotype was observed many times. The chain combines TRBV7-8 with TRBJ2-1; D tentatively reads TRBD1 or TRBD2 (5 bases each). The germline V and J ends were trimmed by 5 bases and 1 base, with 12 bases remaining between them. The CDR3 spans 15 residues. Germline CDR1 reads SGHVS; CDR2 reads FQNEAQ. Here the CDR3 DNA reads TGTGCCAGCAGCCCGATGGGGGTTTCCTACAATGAGCAGTTCTTC. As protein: CASSPMGVSYNEQFF.

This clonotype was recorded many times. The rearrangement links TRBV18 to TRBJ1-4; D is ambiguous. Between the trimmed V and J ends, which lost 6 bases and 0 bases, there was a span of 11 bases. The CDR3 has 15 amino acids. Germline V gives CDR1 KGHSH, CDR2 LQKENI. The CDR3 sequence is CASSRDIATNEKLFF. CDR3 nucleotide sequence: TGTGCCAGCTCGCGGGATATAGCAACTAATGAAAAACTGTTTTTT. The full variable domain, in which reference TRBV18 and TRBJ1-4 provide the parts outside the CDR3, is NAGVMQNPRHLVRRRGQEARLRCSPMKGHSHVYWYRQLPEEGLKFMVYLQKENIIDESGMPKERFSAEFPKEGPSILRIQQVVRGDSAAYFCASSRDIATNEKLFFGSGTQLSVL.

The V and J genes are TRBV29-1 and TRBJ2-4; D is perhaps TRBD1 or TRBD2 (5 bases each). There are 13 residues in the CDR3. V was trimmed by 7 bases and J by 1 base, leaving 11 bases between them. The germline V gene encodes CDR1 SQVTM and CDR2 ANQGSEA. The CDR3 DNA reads TGCAGCGGTTATTGGGGGGCCAAAAACATTCAGTACTTC. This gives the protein CSGYWGAKNIQYF.

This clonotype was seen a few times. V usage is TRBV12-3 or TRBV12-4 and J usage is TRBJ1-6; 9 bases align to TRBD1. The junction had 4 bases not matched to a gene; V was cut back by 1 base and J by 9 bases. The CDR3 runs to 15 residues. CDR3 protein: CASSLEQGARSPLHF. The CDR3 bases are TGTGCCAGCAGTTTAGAACAGGGGGCGCGTTCACCCCTCCACTTT.

CDR3 amino acids: CSAEGLRQGAEAFF. CDR3 nucleotide sequence: TGCAGTGCTGAAGGACTTAGACAGGGTGCTGAAGCTTTCTTT. The gene calls are TRBV20-1 and TRBJ1-1; TRBD1 matches 7 bases. Germline values: CDR1 DFQATT, CDR2 SNEGSKA (reference sequence). J gave up 6 bases and V 5 bases, and 12 bases lay outside the gene matches. The CDR3 loop spans 14 amino acids.

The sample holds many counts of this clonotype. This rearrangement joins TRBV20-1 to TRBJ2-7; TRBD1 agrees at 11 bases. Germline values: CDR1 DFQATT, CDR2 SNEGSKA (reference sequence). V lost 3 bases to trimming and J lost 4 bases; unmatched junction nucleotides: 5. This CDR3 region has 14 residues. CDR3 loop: CSARDRGRRYEQYF. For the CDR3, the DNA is TGCAGTGCTAGGGACAGGGGGCGAAGATACGAGCAGTACTTC.

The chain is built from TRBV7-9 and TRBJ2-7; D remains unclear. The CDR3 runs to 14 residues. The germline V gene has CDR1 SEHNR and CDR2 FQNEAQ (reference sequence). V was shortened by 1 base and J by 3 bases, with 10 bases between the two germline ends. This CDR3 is CASSLEEGFYEQYF. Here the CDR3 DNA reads TGTGCCAGCAGCTTAGAAGAAGGGTTCTACGAGCAGTACTTC. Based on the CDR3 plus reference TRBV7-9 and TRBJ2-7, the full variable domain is DTGVSQNPRHKITKRGQNVTFRCDPISEHNRLYWYRQTLGQGPEFLTYFQNEAQLEKSRLLSDRFSAERPKGSFSTLEIQRTEQGDSAMYLCASSLEEGFYEQYFGPGTRLTVT.